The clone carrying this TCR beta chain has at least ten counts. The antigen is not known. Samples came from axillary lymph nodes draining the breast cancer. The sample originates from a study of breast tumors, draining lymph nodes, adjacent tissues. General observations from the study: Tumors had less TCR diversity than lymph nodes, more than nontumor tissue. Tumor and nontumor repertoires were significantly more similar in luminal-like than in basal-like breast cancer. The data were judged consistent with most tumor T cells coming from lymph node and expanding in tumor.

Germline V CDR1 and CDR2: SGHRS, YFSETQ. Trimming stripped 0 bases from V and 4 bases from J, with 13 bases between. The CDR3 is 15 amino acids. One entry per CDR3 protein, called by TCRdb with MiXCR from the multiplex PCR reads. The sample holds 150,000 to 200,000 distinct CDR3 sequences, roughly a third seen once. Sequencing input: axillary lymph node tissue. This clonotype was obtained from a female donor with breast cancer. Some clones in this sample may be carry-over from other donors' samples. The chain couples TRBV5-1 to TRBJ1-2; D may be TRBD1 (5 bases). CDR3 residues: CASSLDGAPGYGYTF. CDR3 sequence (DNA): TGCGCCAGCAGCTTGGATGGGGCGCCGGGCTATGGCTACACCTTC.